A single sample is the source of the 19 T cell receptor beta chains below, sequenced in a study of blood T cell repertoires in COVID-19. Sequencing was performed with immunoSEQ multiplex PCR; in TCRdb, only in-frame clones are kept and a portion is missing. The data hold 390,000 or so clones, with 75% to 90% observed a single time. Input material: PBMCs or T cells enriched from blood (not recorded which). The receptors stem from a man between 18 and 29 years old who had recovered from COVID-19.

Here the CDR3 reads CASREQGARTEAFF. CDR3 DNA: TGTGCCAGCAGGGAACAGGGGGCGAGAACTGAAGCTTTCTTT. The chain combines TRBV28 with TRBJ1-1, with TRBD1 matching over 9 bases. The CDR3 contains 14 residues. The J segment lost 5 bases and the V segment lost 6 bases, leaving 7 bases of the junction unmatched. Germline CDR1 is MDHEN and CDR2 is SYDVKM.

In this sample, this clone turned up once. A read error may account for a junction end that differs from germline. The V gene is TRBV3-1 (or the pseudogene TRBV3-2), the J gene TRBJ2-5, with D uncertain. CDR1 is LGHDT, CDR2 YNNKEL, per germline (reference sequence). This CDR3 contains 12 residues. CDR3 protein: CASRQGIETQYF. The DNA of the CDR3 is TGTGCCAGCAGACAAGGTATAGAGACCCAGTACTTC.

The chain is built from TRBV3-1 (or the pseudogene TRBV3-2) and TRBJ1-5; possible D gene TRBD1, 5 bases. CDR3 size: 14 residues. Trimming removed 1 base from V and 4 bases from J, with 8 bases in between. The germline V gene encodes CDR1 LGHDT and CDR2 YNNKEL (reference sequence). The CDR3 protein is CASSQVGANQPQHF. CDR3 sequence (DNA): TGTGCCAGCAGCCAAGTAGGGGCAAATCAGCCCCAGCATTTT.

The CDR3 loop reads CASSPSTSSAYNEQFF. The DNA for the CDR3 is TGTGCCAGCAGCCCGTCGACTAGTAGCGCCTACAATGAGCAGTTCTTC. This chain uses TRBV4-2 with TRBJ2-1; D may be TRBD2 (6 bases). The CDR3 sequence is 16 residues long. Germline loops: CDR1 LGHNA, CDR2 YNFKEQ. V lost 4 bases to trimming and J lost 2 bases, with 15 bases between them.

The rearrangement uses TRBV4-2 and TRBJ1-2; D perhaps matches TRBD1 (6 bases). The CDR3 length is 16 residues. Germline assignment: CDR1 LGHNA and CDR2 YNFKEQ. Trimming removed 0 bases at V and 7 bases at J, with 18 bases between. The CDR3 spells CASSQEGGARVFGYTF. CDR3 DNA: TGTGCCAGCAGCCAAGAGGGGGGGGCGCGGGTGTTTGGCTACACCTTC.

This clone appeared a few times. CDR3 coding DNA: TGTGCCAGCAGTCTGGGACAGGGTGGTCAGCCCCAGCATTTT. Amino acid sequence: CASSLGQGGQPQHF. This rearrangement joins TRBV2 to TRBJ1-5, with 9 positions matching TRBD1. Germline V gene sequence: CDR1 SNHLY, CDR2 FYNNEI. After removal of 5 bases from V and 6 bases from J, the junction contained 5 bases not matched to a gene. The CDR3 is made up of 14 amino acids.

This chain joins TRBV6-1 and TRBJ2-7; possibly TRBD2 for D (5 bases). Germline CDR1 is MNHNS and CDR2 is SASEGT. The CDR3 runs 13 residues. V lost 0 bases and J lost 6, with 9 bases in between. In nucleotides, the CDR3 is TGTGCCAGCAGTGAAGCGAGGGCAGTCGAGCAGTACTTC. Translation: CASSEARAVEQYF.

This rearrangement joins TRBV3-1 (or the pseudogene TRBV3-2) to TRBJ2-1, with TRBD2 matching 10 bases. Trimming at V came to 2 bases and at J to 9 bases, leaving 10 bases not matched to a gene. The germline V gene has CDR1 LGHDT and CDR2 YNNKEL (reference sequence). The CDR3 is 16 residues long. CDR3 sequence (DNA): TGTGCCAGCAGCCAATCTCTCCTAGCGGGGGCGGGTGAGCAGTTCTTC. It encodes CASSQSLLAGAGEQFF.

Note on this clone: Other nucleotide sequences from this sample produce the same CDR3. The chain joins TRBV5-6 to TRBJ1-2, with D uncertain. Trimming shortened V by 1 base and J by 2 bases, and 6 bases separated the two germline ends. This CDR3 has 13 amino acids. Germline V gives CDR1 SGHDT, CDR2 YYEEEE. This CDR3 reads CASSLPANYGYTF. The CDR3 nucleotides read TGTGCCAGCAGCTTGCCAGCGAACTATGGCTACACCTTC.

The rearrangement uses TRBV15 and TRBJ2-1, with D tentatively TRBD2 (6 bases). CDR1 LNHNV and CDR2 YYDKDF come from the germline V gene (reference sequence). V was clipped by 1 base and J by 0 bases, with 13 bases between them. The CDR3 is 17 residues long. In DNA, the CDR3 is TGTGCCACCAGCAGAGGTTGGGGGGTAAGCTCCTACAATGAGCAGTTCTTC. Its protein product is CATSRGWGVSSYNEQFF.

The chain joins TRBV28 to TRBJ2-7, with 12 nucleotides matching TRBD2. The CDR3 totals 17 residues. CDR1 and CDR2 (germline): MDHEN, SYDVKM. V was clipped by 2 bases and J by 3 bases; unmatched bases: 8. CDR3 in amino acids: CASSLVGTSGLNYEQYF. The CDR3 DNA sequence: TGTGCCAGCAGTTTAGTCGGGACTAGCGGGTTAAACTACGAGCAGTACTTC.

The V gene is TRBV4-1, the J gene TRBJ1-3; possibly TRBD1 for D (5 bases). CDR3 length: 16 residues. Germline lookup yields CDR1 MGHRA and CDR2 YSYEKL. Trimming stripped 1 base from V and 6 bases from J, with 16 bases between. CDR3 loop: CASSQGATGVENTIYF. DNA of the CDR3: TGCGCCAGCAGCCAAGGGGCTACGGGGGTGGAAAACACCATATATTTT.

The chain is built from TRBV4-1 and TRBJ2-2; a possible D gene is TRBD2 (5 bases). CDR1 is MGHRA, CDR2 YSYEKL, per germline. Trimming removed 7 bases from V and 5 bases from J, with 20 bases in between. The CDR3 runs 16 residues. CDR3: CASTPRETRGTGELFF. DNA of the CDR3: TGCGCCAGCACCCCACGGGAAACCCGGGGAACCGGGGAGCTGTTTTTT.

This sequence joins TRBV10-3 and TRBJ1-5; D remains unclear. V was cut by 8 bases and J by 1 base, with 6 bases left in between. Germline CDR1 is ENHRY and CDR2 is SYGVKD. The CDR3 contains 12 residues. CDR3 loop: CAIGPSNQPQHF. The CDR3 DNA follows: TGTGCCATCGGGCCGAGCAATCAGCCCCAGCATTTT.

V and J are TRBV7-9 and TRBJ1-1; weak D call: TRBD1 (6 bases). Trimming removed 3 bases at V and 7 bases at J, with 9 bases between. CDR1 SEHNR and CDR2 FQNEAQ come from the germline V gene (reference sequence). This CDR3 is built from 12 residues. For the CDR3, the DNA is TGTGCCAGCAGCTTCGCGACAGGTGAAGCTTTCTTT. Translated, it gives CASSFATGEAFF.

This chain uses TRBV7-9 with TRBJ2-3; 7 bases are a match to TRBD2. V gave up 0 bases and J gave up 0 bases; unmatched junction bases: 6. This CDR3 has 17 residues. Looked up from germline, CDR1 is SEHNR and CDR2 is FQNEAQ (reference sequence). For the CDR3, the DNA is TGTGCCAGCAGCTTAGCCCTAGCGGCCCCTAGCACAGATACGCAGTATTTT. Protein: CASSLALAAPSTDTQYF.

The chain combines TRBV7-9 with TRBJ2-1, with TRBD2 identical over 7 bases. V was pared by 5 bases and J by 2 bases, with 18 bases of the junction left unmatched. The length of the CDR3 is 19 residues. CDR1 and CDR2 from the germline V gene are SEHNR and FQNEAQ (reference sequence). The CDR3, as DNA: TGTGCCAGCAGCCTTACCCTGGGGGGGGACGGTGCAGCCTACAATGAGCAGTTCTTC. Amino acids: CASSLTLGGDGAAYNEQFF.

This chain joins TRBV12-3 or TRBV12-4 and TRBJ2-2; 7 nucleotides align to TRBD2. This CDR3 region has 13 residues. With V trimmed by 8 bases and J by 4 bases, 4 bases remained unmatched. CDR3 region: CASRRGSTGELFF. As DNA, the CDR3 is TGTGCCAGCCGGCGGGGGAGCACCGGGGAGCTGTTTTTT.

About this clone: The same CDR3 also results from other DNA sequences found in this sample. V gene TRBV10-3 combines with J gene TRBJ1-5, with 9 positions matching TRBD1. This CDR3 spans 14 amino acids. The V segment lost 5 bases and the J segment 4 bases; nucleotides outside the gene matches: 3. CDR1 is ENHRY, CDR2 SYGVKD, per germline. CDR3 protein: CAISPGTGNQPQHF. CDR3 nucleotides: TGTGCCATCAGTCCAGGGACAGGGAATCAGCCCCAGCATTTT.